This T cell receptor beta chain comes out of a study of shared clonotypes between healthy human individuals. This CDR3 contains 14 residues. Trimming removed 3 bases at V and 8 bases at J, with 13 bases between. Germline values: CDR1 MDHEN, CDR2 SYDVKM. Sequenced by immunoSEQ multiplex PCR; TCRdb stores in-frame clones only, minus some. Of over a million clones listed, roughly 96% were seen once; the top ten hold roughly 1.2%. J is TRBJ1-4 and V is TRBV28; no firm D call. The sequence was collected from a man aged 25 to 45 in good health. Sequencing was carried out using naive CD4+ T cells sorted from blood. Subset in this sample: CD45RA+ positively selected. CDR3 residues: CASSFTIWREKLFF. The CDR3 nucleotides are TGTGCCAGCAGTTTTACGATCTGGAGGGAAAAACTGTTTTTT. The full variable domain, rest sourced from reference TRBV28 and TRBJ1-4, is DVKVTQSSRYLVKRTGEKVFLECVQDMDHENMFWYRQDPGLGLRLIYFSYDVKMKEKGDIPEGYSVSREKKERFSLILESASTNQTSMYLCASSFTIWREKLFFGSGTQLSVL.